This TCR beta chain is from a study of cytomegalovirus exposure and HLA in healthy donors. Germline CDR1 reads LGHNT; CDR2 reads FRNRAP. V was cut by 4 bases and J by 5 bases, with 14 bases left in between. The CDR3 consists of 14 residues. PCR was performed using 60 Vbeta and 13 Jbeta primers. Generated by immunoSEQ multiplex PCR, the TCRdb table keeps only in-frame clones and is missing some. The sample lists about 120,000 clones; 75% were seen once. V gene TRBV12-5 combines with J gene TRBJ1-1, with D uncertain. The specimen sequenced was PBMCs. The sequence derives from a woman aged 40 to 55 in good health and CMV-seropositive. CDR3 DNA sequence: TGTGCTAGTGGTTCTGAGGCCGGGGAGACTGAAGCTTTCTTT. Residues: CASGSEAGETEAFF.